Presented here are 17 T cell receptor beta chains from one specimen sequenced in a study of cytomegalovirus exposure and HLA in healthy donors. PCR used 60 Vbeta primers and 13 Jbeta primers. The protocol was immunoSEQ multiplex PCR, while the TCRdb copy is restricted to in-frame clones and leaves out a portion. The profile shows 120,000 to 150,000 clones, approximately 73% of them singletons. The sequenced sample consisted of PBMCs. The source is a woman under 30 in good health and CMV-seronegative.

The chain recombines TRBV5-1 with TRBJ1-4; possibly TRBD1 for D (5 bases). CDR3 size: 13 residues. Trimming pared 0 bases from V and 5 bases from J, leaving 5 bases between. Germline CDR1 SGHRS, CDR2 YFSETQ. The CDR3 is CASSLAGNEKLFF. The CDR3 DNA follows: TGCGCCAGCAGCTTGGCAGGGAATGAAAAACTGTTTTTT.

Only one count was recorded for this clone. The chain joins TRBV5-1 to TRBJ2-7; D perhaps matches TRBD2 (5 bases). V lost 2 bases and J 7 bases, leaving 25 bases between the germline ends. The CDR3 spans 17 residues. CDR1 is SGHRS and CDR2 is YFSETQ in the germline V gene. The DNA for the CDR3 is TGCGCCAGCAGCTTATCCTCGACCAGCCGGGGAACTGGGGAGCAGTACTTC. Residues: CASSLSSTSRGTGEQYF.

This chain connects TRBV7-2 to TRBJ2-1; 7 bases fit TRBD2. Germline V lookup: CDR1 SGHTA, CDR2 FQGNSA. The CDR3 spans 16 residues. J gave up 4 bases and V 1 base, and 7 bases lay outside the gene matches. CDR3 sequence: CASSLGGAGLYNEQFF. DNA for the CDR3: TGTGCCAGCAGCTTAGGTGGAGCGGGGCTTTACAATGAGCAGTTCTTC.

The CDR3 is CASSLGGRPQHF. The CDR3 DNA reads as TGTGCCAGCAGCTTGGGGGGGCGGCCCCAGCATTTT. V is TRBV5-6 and J is TRBJ1-5; D is possibly TRBD1 (6 bases). Germline CDR1 is SGHDT and CDR2 is YYEEEE. The ends were cut back, 0 bases at V and 9 bases at J, with 7 bases in the middle. This CDR3 is built from 12 residues.

CDR3 amino acids: CASRQGFGNEQFF. The CDR3 DNA reads as TGCGCCAGCAGGCAGGGATTTGGCAATGAGCAGTTCTTC. The V and J genes are TRBV10-1 and TRBJ2-1, with D possibly being TRBD1 (5 bases). V was cut by 6 bases and J by 6 bases, with 12 bases left in between. The germline gives CDR1 WNHNN, CDR2 SYGVQD (reference sequence). This CDR3 region has 13 residues.

The CDR3 bases are TGTGCCAGCACTTTGTCGGGTCCGAGGTCTGAAGCTTTCTTT. Translated: CASTLSGPRSEAFF. The V and J genes are TRBV7-9 and TRBJ1-1; unclear D gene. The V gene's germline CDR1 is SEHNR and CDR2 FQNEAQ (reference sequence). Between the trimmed V and J ends, which lost 7 bases and 6 bases, there was a span of 18 bases. The length of the CDR3 is 14 residues.

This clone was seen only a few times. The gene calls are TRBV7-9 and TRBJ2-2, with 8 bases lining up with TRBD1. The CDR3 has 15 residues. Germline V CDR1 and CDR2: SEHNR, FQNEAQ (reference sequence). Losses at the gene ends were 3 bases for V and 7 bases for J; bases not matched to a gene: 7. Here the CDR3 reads CASSFNRGANGELFF. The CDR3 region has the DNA TGTGCCAGCAGCTTCAACAGGGGGGCGAACGGGGAGCTGTTTTTT.

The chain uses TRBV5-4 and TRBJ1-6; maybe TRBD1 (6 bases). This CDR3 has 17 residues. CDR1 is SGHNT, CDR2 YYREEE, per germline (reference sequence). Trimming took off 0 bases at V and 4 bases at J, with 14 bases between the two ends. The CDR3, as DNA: TGTGCCAGCAGCTTGGCCCTTAATCAGGGGTATAATTCACCCCTCCACTTT. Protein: CASSLALNQGYNSPLHF.

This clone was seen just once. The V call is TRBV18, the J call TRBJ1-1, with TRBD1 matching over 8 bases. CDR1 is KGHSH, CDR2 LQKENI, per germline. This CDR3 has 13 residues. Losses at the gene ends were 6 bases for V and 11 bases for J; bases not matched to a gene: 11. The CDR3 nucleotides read TGTGCCAGCTCCCCGGACAGGGACGTGCTGGCTTTCTTT. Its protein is CASSPDRDVLAFF.

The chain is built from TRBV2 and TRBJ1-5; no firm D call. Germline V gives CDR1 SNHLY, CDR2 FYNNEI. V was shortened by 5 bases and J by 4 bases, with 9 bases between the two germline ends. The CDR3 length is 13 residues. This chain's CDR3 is CASSPDTNQPQHF. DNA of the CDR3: TGTGCCAGCAGTCCTGATACTAATCAGCCCCAGCATTTT. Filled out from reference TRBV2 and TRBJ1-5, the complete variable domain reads EPEVTQTPSHQVTQMGQEVILRCVPISNHLYFYWYRQILGQKVEFLVSFYNNEISEKSEIFDDQFSVERPDGSNFTLKIRSTKLEDSAMYFCASSPDTNQPQHFGDGTRLSIL.

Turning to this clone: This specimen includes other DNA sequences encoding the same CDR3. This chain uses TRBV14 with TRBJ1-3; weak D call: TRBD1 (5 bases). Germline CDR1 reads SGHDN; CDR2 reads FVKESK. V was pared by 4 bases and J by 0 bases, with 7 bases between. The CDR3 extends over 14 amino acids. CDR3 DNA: TGTGCCAGCAGCCGGACATCCTCTGGAAACACCATATATTTT. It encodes CASSRTSSGNTIYF.

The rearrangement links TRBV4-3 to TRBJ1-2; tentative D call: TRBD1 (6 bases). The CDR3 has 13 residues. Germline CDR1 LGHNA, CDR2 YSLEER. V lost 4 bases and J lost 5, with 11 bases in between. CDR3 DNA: TGCGCCAGCAGCCCTAGGGGGGGGTATGGCTACACCTTC. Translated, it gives CASSPRGGYGYTF.

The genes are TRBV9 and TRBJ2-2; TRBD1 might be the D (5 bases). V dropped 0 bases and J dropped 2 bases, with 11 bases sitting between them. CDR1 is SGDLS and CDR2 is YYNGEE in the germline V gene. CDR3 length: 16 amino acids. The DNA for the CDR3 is TGTGCCAGCAGCGTAGTAGCAGGGCGAAACACCGGGGAGCTGTTTTTT. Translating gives CASSVVAGRNTGELFF.

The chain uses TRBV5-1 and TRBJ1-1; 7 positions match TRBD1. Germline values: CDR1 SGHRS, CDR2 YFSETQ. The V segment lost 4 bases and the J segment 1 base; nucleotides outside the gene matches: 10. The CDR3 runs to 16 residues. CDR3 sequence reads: CASSLLPGQKNTEAFF. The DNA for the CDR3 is TGCGCCAGCAGCCTCCTCCCGGGACAGAAGAACACTGAAGCTTTCTTT.

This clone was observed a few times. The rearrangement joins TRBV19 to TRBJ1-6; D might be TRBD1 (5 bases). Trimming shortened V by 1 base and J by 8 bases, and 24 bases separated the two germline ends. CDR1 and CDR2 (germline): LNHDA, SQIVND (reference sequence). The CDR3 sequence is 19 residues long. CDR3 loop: CASSIGPMRGRPRHSPLHF. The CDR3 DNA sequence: TGTGCCAGTAGTATAGGTCCCATGCGGGGACGCCCTAGACATTCACCCCTCCACTTT.

CDR3 sequence: CASFPGQGLLSNQPQHF. In nucleotides, the CDR3 is TGTGCCAGTTTCCCGGGACAGGGTTTACTTAGCAATCAGCCCCAGCATTTT. V usage is TRBV19 and J usage is TRBJ1-5, with 9 bases lining up with TRBD1. V shed 8 bases, J shed 0 bases, and the junction held 11 bases outside the gene matches. Per the germline V gene, CDR1 is LNHDA and CDR2 is SQIVND (reference sequence). The CDR3 consists of 17 residues.

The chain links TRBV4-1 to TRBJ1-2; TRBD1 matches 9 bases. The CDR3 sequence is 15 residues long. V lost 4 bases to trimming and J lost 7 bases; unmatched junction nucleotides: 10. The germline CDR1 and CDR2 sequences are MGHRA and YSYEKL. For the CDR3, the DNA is TGCGCCAGCAGCCCACTTCCCGGGACAGGGAGTGGCTACACCTTC. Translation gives CASSPLPGTGSGYTF.